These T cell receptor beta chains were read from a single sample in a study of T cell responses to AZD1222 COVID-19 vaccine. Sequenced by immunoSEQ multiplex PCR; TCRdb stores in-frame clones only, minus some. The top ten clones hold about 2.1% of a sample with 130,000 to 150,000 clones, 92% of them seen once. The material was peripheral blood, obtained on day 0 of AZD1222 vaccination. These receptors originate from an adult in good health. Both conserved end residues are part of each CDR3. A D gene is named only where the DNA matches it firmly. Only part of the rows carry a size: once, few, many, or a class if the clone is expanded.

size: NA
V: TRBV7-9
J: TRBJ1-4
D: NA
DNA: TGTGCCATCGGGGACACTGGCCGCGAAAAACTGTTTTTT
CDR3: CAIGDTGREKLFF

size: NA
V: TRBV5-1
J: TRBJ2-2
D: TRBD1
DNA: TGCGCCAGCAATTCTTGGGACAGATTAAACACCGGGGAGCTGTTTTTT
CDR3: CASNSWDRLNTGELFF

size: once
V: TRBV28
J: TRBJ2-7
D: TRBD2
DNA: TGTGCCAGCAGTTTGCCTTACTTTGCGGGACTAGAATCAACCGAGCAGTACTTC
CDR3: CASSLPYFAGLESTEQYF

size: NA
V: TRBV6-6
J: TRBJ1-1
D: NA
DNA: TGTGCCAGCAGTTACGGGGCCAGGGGAGGGAACACTGAAGCTTTCTTT
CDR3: CASSYGARGGNTEAFF

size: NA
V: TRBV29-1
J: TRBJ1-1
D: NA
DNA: TGCAGCGCCCTCCCCGTGGGTACTGAAGCTTTCTTT
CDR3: CSALPVGTEAFF

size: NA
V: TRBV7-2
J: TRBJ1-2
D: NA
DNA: TGTGCCAGCAGCTTTACGGGGGCGGGTTATGGCTACACCTTC
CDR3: CASSFTGAGYGYTF

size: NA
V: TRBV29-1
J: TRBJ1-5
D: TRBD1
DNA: TGCAGCGTTGGGGGGACAGGGGGCCAGCCCCAGCATTTT
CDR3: CSVGGTGGQPQHF

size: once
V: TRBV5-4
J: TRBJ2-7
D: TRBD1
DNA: TGTGCCAGCAGCCGGACAGGGGGCTCCTACGAGCAGTACTTC
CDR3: CASSRTGGSYEQYF

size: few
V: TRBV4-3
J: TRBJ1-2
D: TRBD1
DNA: TGCGCCAGCAGCCAAGGAGGACAGGGAGGTTATGGCTACACCTTC
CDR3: CASSQGGQGGYGYTF

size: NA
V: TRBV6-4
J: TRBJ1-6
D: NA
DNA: TGTGCCAGCAGTGAGGGCACCTATAATTCACCCCTCCACTTT
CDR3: CASSEGTYNSPLHF

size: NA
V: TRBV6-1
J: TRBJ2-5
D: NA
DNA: TGTGCCAGCAGTGAACCACGCGCAGGGAAGGGGGAGACCCAGTACTTC
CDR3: CASSEPRAGKGETQYF

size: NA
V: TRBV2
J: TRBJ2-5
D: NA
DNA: TGTGCCAGCAGGACAGAAAAAGAGACCCAGTACTTC
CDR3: CASRTEKETQYF

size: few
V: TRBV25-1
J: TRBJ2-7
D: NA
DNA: TGTGCCAGCAAAGGGGCCTTCTACGAGCAGTACTTC
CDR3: CASKGAFYEQYF

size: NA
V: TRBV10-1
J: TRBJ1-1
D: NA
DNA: TGCGCCAGCAACGACAGACCCGCTATGAACACTGAAGCTTTCTTT
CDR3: CASNDRPAMNTEAFF

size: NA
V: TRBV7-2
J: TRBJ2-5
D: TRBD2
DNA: TGTGCCAGCAGCTTAGCTGCCAGCGGGGGTTGGGAGACCCAGTACTTC
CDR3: CASSLAASGGWETQYF

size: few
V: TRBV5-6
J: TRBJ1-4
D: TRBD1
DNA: TGTGCCAGCAGCTGGAGGGGGCTAGATGAAAAACTGTTTTTT
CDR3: CASSWRGLDEKLFF

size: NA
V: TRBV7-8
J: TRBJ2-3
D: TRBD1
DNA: TGTGCCAGCAGCTTATCCCCTGACAGGGCAGGAGATACGCAGTATTTT
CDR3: CASSLSPDRAGDTQYF

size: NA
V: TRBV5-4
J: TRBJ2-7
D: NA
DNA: TGTGCCAGCACCATTTCGGGGTCCTACGAGCAGTACTTC
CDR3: CASTISGSYEQYF

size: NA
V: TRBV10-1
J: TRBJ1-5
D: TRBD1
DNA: TGCGCCAGCAGTGAGGAGGGGGACAGGGGCCTTCATCAGCCCCAGCATTTT
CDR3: CASSEEGDRGLHQPQHF

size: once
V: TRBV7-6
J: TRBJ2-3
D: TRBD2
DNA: TGTGCCAGCAGCTTATGGCTAGCGGGGAACACAGATACGCAGTATTTT
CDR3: CASSLWLAGNTDTQYF

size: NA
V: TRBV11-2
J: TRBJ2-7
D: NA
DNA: TGTGCCAGCAGATTCGGCAGGGTTTCCGAGCAGTACTTC
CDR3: CASRFGRVSEQYF

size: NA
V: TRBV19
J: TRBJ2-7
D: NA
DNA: TGTGCCAGTAGTATACTTCGCGGTTCCCCCTACGAGCAGTACTTC
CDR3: CASSILRGSPYEQYF

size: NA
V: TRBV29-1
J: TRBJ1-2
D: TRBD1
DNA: TGCAGCGTTCCCCTAAATCCGGGACAGGGGTTCTATGGCTACACCTTC
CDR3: CSVPLNPGQGFYGYTF

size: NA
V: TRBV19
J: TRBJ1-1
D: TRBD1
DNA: TGTGCCAGTAGTACCCGGACAGGCCACTGGGACACTGAAGCTTTCTTT
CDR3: CASSTRTGHWDTEAFF

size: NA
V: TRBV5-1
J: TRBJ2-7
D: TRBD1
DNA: TGCGCCAGCAGCTTGGGGGGACAGAGTCTCTACGAGCAGTACTTC
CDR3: CASSLGGQSLYEQYF

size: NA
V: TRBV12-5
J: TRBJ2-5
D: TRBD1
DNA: TGTGCTAGTGGTTTCTCCTCGGGACAGGGGGCTGGGGAGACCCAGTACTTC
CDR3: CASGFSSGQGAGETQYF

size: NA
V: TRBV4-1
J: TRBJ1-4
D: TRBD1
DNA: TGCGCCAGCAGCCCCAGGGACAGCTCTTATGAAAAACTGTTTTTT
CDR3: CASSPRDSSYEKLFF

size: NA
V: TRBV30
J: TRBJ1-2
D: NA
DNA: TGTGCCTGGAGTCAACCAACGGGGCTCACCGCCGGCTATGGCTACACCTTC
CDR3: CAWSQPTGLTAGYGYTF